The 21 T cell receptor beta chains below come from one sample, sequenced in a study of Ad26.COV2.S vaccination and SARS-CoV-2 variants. Some clones are missing from TCRdb's copy, which holds only in-frame ones; the method was immunoSEQ multiplex PCR. The sample lists about 390,000 clones; less than 90% were seen once. Noted treatment: around 19 received Ad26.COV2.S at low or high dose, single or two shots; 5 received placebo; per-sample allocation not given. Repertoires come from day 63 after the first vaccine or placebo injection. The starting material was peripheral blood, obtained in a trial of Ad26.COV2.S vaccine versus placebo. These receptors all come from a person aged 18-65 years who received the Ad26.COV2.S COVID-19 vaccine or a placebo.

This clone has just one count. The junction shows a germline mismatch at one end, possibly a read error. The V and J genes are TRBV12-5 and TRBJ2-7; no firm D call. Germline CDR1 is LGHNT and CDR2 is FRNRAP. The CDR3 is made up of 12 amino acids. The CDR3 nucleotides are TGTGCTAGTGGTTTGCCGACTGGTGGACCCTCCTTC. Amino acid sequence: CASGLPTGGPSF.

This chain links TRBV4-1 with TRBJ2-7, with TRBD2 matching over 16 bases. The ends lost 3 bases at V and 4 bases at J; junction bases unmatched: 3. CDR3 length equals 16 residues. The germline V gene has CDR1 MGHRA and CDR2 YSYEKL. For the CDR3, the DNA is TGCGCCAGCAGCCAGGGACTAGCGGGGGGGCGATACGAGCAGTACTTC. Translating it yields CASSQGLAGGRYEQYF.

The chain recombines TRBV6-6 with TRBJ2-7; 10 bases agree with TRBD1. V trimming: 6 bases; J trimming: 2 bases; junction bases outside the gene matches: 10. CDR3 size: 16 residues. Germline values: CDR1 MNHNY, CDR2 SVGAGI (reference sequence). In DNA, the CDR3 is TGTGCCAGCAGCCCATCAGGGACAGGGGATACCTACGAGCAGTACTTC. The encoded protein is CASSPSGTGDTYEQYF.

The chain employs TRBV4-1 and TRBJ2-4; TRBD1 or TRBD2 may be the D gene (5 bases each). V was clipped by 3 bases and J by 0 bases, with 12 bases between them. This CDR3 region has 16 residues. In germline, CDR1 is MGHRA, CDR2 YSYEKL. DNA of the CDR3: TGCGCCAGCAGCCAGTCCGCCGGGACAGCCAAAAACATTCAGTACTTC. This translates into CASSQSAGTAKNIQYF.

V is TRBV9 and J is TRBJ2-1; no clear D. This CDR3 has 11 residues. V lost 0 bases, J lost 8 bases, and 3 bases lay in between. Germline-derived CDR1 and CDR2 are SGDLS and YYNGEE. The CDR3: CASSVDYEQFF. CDR3 DNA sequence: TGTGCCAGCAGCGTAGACTATGAGCAGTTCTTC.

CDR3 protein: CASGGSGNTIYF. DNA for the CDR3: TGTGCCAGCGGAGGATCTGGAAACACCATATATTTT. The chain uses TRBV9 and TRBJ1-3; D remains ambiguous. CDR1 is SGDLS and CDR2 is YYNGEE in the germline V gene. Trimming pared 7 bases from V and 1 base from J, leaving 6 bases between. The CDR3 length is 12 residues.

The CDR3 bases are TGCAGCGTTGTGGGTTTCACAGATACGCAGTATTTT. Translating gives CSVVGFTDTQYF. This chain connects TRBV29-1 to TRBJ2-3; D ambiguous. Germline loops: CDR1 SQVTM, CDR2 ANQGSEA. Between the trimmed V and J ends, which lost 4 bases and 2 bases, there was a span of 7 bases. The CDR3 is 12 amino acids.

The chain links TRBV29-1 to TRBJ2-5; D not resolved. V gave up 4 bases and J gave up 1 base, with 10 bases separating them. This CDR3 comprises 13 residues. Germline V CDR1 and CDR2: SQVTM, ANQGSEA. CDR3 nucleotides: TGCAGCGTTGGTGTGCAGGCCCAAGAGACCCAGTACTTC. Encoded protein: CSVGVQAQETQYF.

This rearrangement joins TRBV10-3 to TRBJ1-2, with 10 bases lining up with TRBD1. Germline CDR1 reads ENHRY; CDR2 reads SYGVKD. The CDR3 is 13 amino acids. J gave up 4 bases and V 11 bases, and 7 bases lay outside the gene matches. The CDR3 spells CASRTGGAYGYTF. CDR3 DNA: TGTGCCTCCCGGACAGGGGGTGCCTATGGCTACACCTTC.

The chain has TRBV19 and TRBJ1-4; D might be TRBD1 (6 bases). The CDR3 length is 16 residues. V lost 1 base and J 5 bases, leaving 14 bases between the germline ends. CDR1 and CDR2 from the germline V gene are LNHDA and SQIVND (reference sequence). CDR3 loop: CASSIGHRVGNEKLFF. DNA for the CDR3: TGTGCCAGTAGTATAGGGCACAGGGTGGGAAATGAAAAACTGTTTTTT.

The rearrangement uses TRBV7-2 and TRBJ2-7, with D perhaps TRBD2 (7 bases). With 1 base removed from V and 3 bases from J, the gap between germline ends came to 10 bases. CDR3 length: 14 amino acids. Germline CDR1 is SGHTA and CDR2 is FQGNSA. CDR3 sequence reads: CASSLGGGLYEQYF. CDR3 nucleotide sequence: TGTGCCAGCAGCTTAGGGGGGGGCCTCTACGAGCAGTACTTC.

This chain links TRBV7-9 with TRBJ1-2; a possible D gene is TRBD1 (6 bases). V lost 6 bases and J lost 4, with 24 bases in between. This CDR3 contains 17 residues. Germline CDR1 and CDR2: SEHNR and FQNEAQ (reference sequence). The CDR3 region is CASSSHTGGHYLYGYTF. The DNA for the CDR3 is TGTGCCAGCAGTTCACATACGGGGGGCCATTACCTCTATGGCTACACCTTC.

V usage is TRBV27 and J usage is TRBJ2-3, with 7 bases aligning to TRBD2. The CDR3 has 16 residues. The V gene's germline CDR1 is MNHEY and CDR2 SMNVEV (reference sequence). After removal of 1 base from V and 0 bases from J, the junction contained 4 bases not matched to a gene. This CDR3 reads CASSLWGGGSTDTQYF. The CDR3 DNA follows: TGTGCCAGCAGTTTATGGGGCGGGGGTAGCACAGATACGCAGTATTTT.

J is TRBJ1-6 and V is TRBV11-2; no reliable D call. Germline CDR1 is SGHAT and CDR2 is FQNNGV. The CDR3 sequence is 13 residues long. V lost 1 base, J lost 7 bases, and 5 bases lay in between. CDR3 protein: CASSLAANSPLHF. The CDR3 DNA is TGTGCCAGCAGCTTAGCAGCCAATTCACCCCTCCACTTT. Full variable domain (remainder filled in from reference TRBV11-2 and TRBJ1-6): EAGVAQSPRYKIIEKRQSVAFWCNPISGHATLYWYQQILGQGPKLLIQFQNNGVVDDSQLPKDRFSAERLKGVDSTLKIQPAKLEDSAVYLCASSLAANSPLHFGNGTRLTVT.

Details on this clone: The same CDR3 arises from other DNA sequences in this sample as well. The chain links TRBV18 to TRBJ2-6, with 7 bases that match TRBD1. V shed 3 bases, J shed 3 bases, and the junction held 2 bases outside the gene matches. The CDR3 is 15 amino acids. Germline assignment: CDR1 KGHSH and CDR2 LQKENI. CDR3 sequence reads: CASSPTGSGANVLTF. The DNA for the CDR3 is TGTGCCAGCTCACCGACAGGGAGTGGGGCCAACGTCCTGACTTTC.

V usage is TRBV3-1 (or the pseudogene TRBV3-2) and J usage is TRBJ2-7, with 7 bases fitting TRBD2. From germline, CDR1 is LGHDT and CDR2 YNNKEL (reference sequence). The V and J ends lost 0 bases and 7 bases, in that order; junction bases with no gene match: 12. The CDR3 is 16 amino acids. CDR3 bases: TGTGCCAGCAGCCAAGATCTGGTGAGCGGGGATTGGGAGCAGTACTTC. Its translation: CASSQDLVSGDWEQYF.

The V gene is TRBV7-2, the J gene TRBJ2-3; D is undetermined. V was pared by 2 bases and J by 0 bases, with 12 bases between. Germline-derived CDR1 and CDR2 are SGHTA and FQGNSA. This CDR3 is 16 amino acids long. Written as DNA, the CDR3 is TGTGCCAGCAGCTTATTCGTGGGCAGGAGCACAGATACGCAGTATTTT. It codes for CASSLFVGRSTDTQYF.

This clone came up once. The CDR3 DNA is TGTGCCACCAGTGATACGCAGGTGTCCACAGATACGCAGTATTTT. Protein: CATSDTQVSTDTQYF. The J gene is TRBJ2-3, the V gene TRBV24-1; D unclear. The V and J ends lost 3 bases and 2 bases respectively, with 11 bases between them. Germline lookup yields CDR1 KGHDR and CDR2 SFDVKD. The CDR3 is made up of 15 amino acids.

The chain couples TRBV6-5 to TRBJ2-7, with D possibly being TRBD2 (6 bases). V was trimmed by 3 bases and J by 2 bases, leaving 8 bases between them. CDR3 size: 13 residues. Looked up from germline, CDR1 is MNHEY and CDR2 is SVGAGI. The CDR3 nucleotides are TGTGCCAGCAGTTATGGACTAACCTACGAGCAGTACTTC. Its protein product is CASSYGLTYEQYF.

V gene TRBV2 combines with J gene TRBJ2-4, with D unresolved. The V end was cut by 1 base, the J end by 0 bases, with 4 bases between. CDR1 is SNHLY and CDR2 is FYNNEI in the germline V gene. The CDR3 sequence is 14 residues long. CDR3 coding DNA: TGTGCCAGCAGTGAAGTTGTAGCCAAAAACATTCAGTACTTC. Translation gives CASSEVVAKNIQYF.

The chain employs TRBV9 and TRBJ2-5; D might be TRBD2 (6 bases). Germline assignment: CDR1 SGDLS and CDR2 YYNGEE. V dropped 0 bases and J dropped 9 bases, with 9 bases sitting between them. This CDR3 spans 12 amino acids. CDR3 DNA: TGTGCCAGCAGCGTAGGCGGGGAGGCCCAGTACTTC. It translates to CASSVGGEAQYF.